Listed below are T cell receptor beta chains from one sample, sequenced in a study of blood T cell repertoires in COVID-19. Measured with immunoSEQ multiplex PCR; TCRdb has only the in-frame clones, and not every one. The sample lists approximately 190,000 clones, roughly 80% occurring once. The sequenced sample was peripheral blood. Source of these receptors: a woman under 40 with acute or convalescent COVID-19. Both conserved end residues are part of each CDR3. The D gene is left open where the match is weak. Size values are once, few and many counts, or a class for expanded clones, and some rows have none.

j_call,clone_size,v_call,d_call,cdr3_aa,cdr3_nt
TRBJ2-7,NA,TRBV4-1,NA,CASSHPGSLTYEQYF,TGCGCCAGCAGCCACCCCGGGAGCCTTACCTACGAGCAGTACTTC
TRBJ1-3,NA,TRBV19,NA,CASSDRDSGNTIYF,TGTGCCAGTAGCGATCGGGATTCTGGAAACACCATATATTTT
TRBJ2-7,NA,TRBV7-2,TRBD1,CASSHGQGVQRSYEQYF,TGTGCCAGCAGCCACGGACAGGGCGTACAACGATCCTACGAGCAGTACTTC
TRBJ2-1,NA,TRBV7-9,TRBD2,CASSISGGANKQFF,TGTGCCAGCAGCATTAGCGGGGGGGCGAATAAGCAGTTCTTC
TRBJ2-2,NA,TRBV10-1,NA,CASSDSRVYTGELFF,TGCGCCAGCAGTGACTCCCGGGTGTACACCGGGGAGCTGTTTTTT
TRBJ2-7,NA,TRBV30,TRBD1,CAWSFPGTGDEQYF,TGTGCCTGGAGTTTCCCCGGGACAGGGGACGAGCAGTACTTC
TRBJ2-3,NA,TRBV11-1,NA,CASSPTFWGGTDTQYF,TGTGCCAGCAGCCCCACCTTTTGGGGGGGCACAGATACGCAGTATTTT
TRBJ2-1,NA,TRBV24-1,TRBD2,CATSDRTGLAGGTEQFF,TGTGCCACCAGTGATCGGACGGGACTAGCGGGGGGCACTGAGCAGTTCTTC
TRBJ2-3,NA,TRBV2,NA,CASAVAGRGTDTQYF,TGTGCCAGCGCAGTGGCGGGGCGGGGAACAGATACGCAGTATTTT
TRBJ2-3,few,TRBV6-5,TRBD1,CASSSRLKGADTQYF,TGTGCCAGCAGTTCCCGTTTGAAGGGGGCGGATACGCAGTATTTT
TRBJ1-4,NA,TRBV7-2,TRBD1,CASSLASGGTNEKLFF,TGTGCCAGCAGCTTAGCCTCAGGGGGGACTAATGAAAAACTGTTTTTT
TRBJ2-3,few,TRBV6-5,TRBD2,CASSKISGSTDTQYF,TGTGCCAGCAGTAAGATTAGCGGGAGCACAGATACGCAGTATTTT
TRBJ2-7,NA,TRBV14,NA,CASSQDSTSSQYF,TGTGCCAGCAGCCAAGATTCAACTAGCTCGCAGTACTTC
TRBJ1-6,NA,TRBV4-3,NA,CASSQTGNSPLHF,TGCGCCAGCAGCCAAACAGGGAATTCACCCCTCCACTTT
TRBJ1-3,NA,TRBV19,NA,CASFAWAAGNTIYF,TGTGCCAGTTTCGCGTGGGCAGCTGGAAACACCATATATTTT
TRBJ2-5,once,TRBV7-2,TRBD1,CASSPGGSETQYF,TGTGCCAGCAGCCCAGGGGGCTCGGAGACCCAGTACTTC
TRBJ2-7,NA,TRBV4-2,TRBD1,CASSQDLTETGLNEQYF,TGTGCCAGCAGCCAAGACTTGACCGAGACAGGGTTAAACGAGCAGTACTTC
TRBJ1-2,NA,TRBV25-1,TRBD1,CASSEYGQGARGYTF,TGTGCCAGCAGTGAATATGGGCAGGGGGCGCGGGGCTACACCTTC
TRBJ1-4,NA,TRBV9,NA,CASSALSRGEKLFF,TGTGCCAGCAGCGCCCTTTCCAGGGGTGAAAAACTGTTTTTT
TRBJ1-1,NA,TRBV7-9,NA,CASSPMRGWGTEAFF,TGTGCCAGCAGCCCCATGAGGGGGTGGGGCACTGAAGCTTTCTTT
TRBJ2-7,NA,TRBV12-3/TRBV12-4,NA,CASSLARDEQYF,TGTGCCAGCAGTTTGGCGAGGGACGAGCAGTACTTC
TRBJ1-1,NA,TRBV6-5,NA,CASGQGGGVTEAFF,TGTGCCAGCGGCCAGGGCGGCGGTGTCACTGAAGCTTTCTTT
TRBJ2-7,NA,TRBV4-2,NA,CASSQDSAGNSYEQYF,TGTGCCAGCAGCCAAGATTCTGCAGGGAACTCCTACGAGCAGTACTTC
TRBJ2-1,few,TRBV20-1,NA,CSASLEGRQFF,TGCAGTGCTAGCCTAGAGGGTCGGCAGTTCTTC
TRBJ1-2,NA,TRBV6-5,NA,CASTGDSNGYTF,TGTGCCAGCACAGGGGATTCGAATGGCTACACCTTC
TRBJ2-2,NA,TRBV5-1,NA,CASSLRGQNTGELFF,TGCGCCAGCAGCTTGAGGGGTCAGAACACCGGGGAGCTGTTTTTT
TRBJ2-1,NA,TRBV5-8,TRBD2,CASSSRGVGTEQFF,TGTGCCAGCAGCTCGCGGGGGGTCGGTACTGAGCAGTTCTTC
TRBJ1-2,NA,TRBV6-6,TRBD1,CASNGQGYGYTF,TGTGCCAGCAATGGACAGGGCTATGGCTACACCTTC